The T cell receptor (beta chain) described here comes from a study of cytomegalovirus exposure and HLA in healthy donors. Across the study: Clustering assigned about 76% of the approximately 390 genotyped donors to the Caucasian-associated ancestry cluster.

This clone was seen just once. Its cognate antigen is unknown. Study findings and constraints: Several of the most significant clusters were apparently associated with common viral pathogens in a later analysis. Available immune exposure information was restricted to CMV serostatus only.

A multiplex PCR was run with 60 Vbeta primers and 13 Jbeta primers. Authors' data handling: About 11 million of the approximately 80 million unique TCR beta chains counted in a later analysis were shared. Sequencing was performed with immunoSEQ multiplex PCR; in TCRdb, only in-frame clones are kept and a portion is missing. That table supplies the V and J calls and clone size; D and trimming were determined from the DNA. The table lists approximately 200,000 clones, under 85% of them singletons, with around 1.6% in the top ten. The sequence came from a woman aged 18-30 years in good health and CMV-seronegative. The sequenced sample was PBMCs.

CDR3 region: CASSLQAGLISPLHF. CDR3 nucleotides: TGTGCCAGCAGTTTACAGGCAGGGCTGATTTCACCCCTCCACTTT. J is TRBJ1-6 and V is TRBV28; TRBD1 is a possible D gene (5 bases). This CDR3 is built from 15 residues. Trimming took off 2 bases at V and 9 bases at J, with 14 bases between the two ends. Germline values: CDR1 MDHEN, CDR2 SYDVKM.